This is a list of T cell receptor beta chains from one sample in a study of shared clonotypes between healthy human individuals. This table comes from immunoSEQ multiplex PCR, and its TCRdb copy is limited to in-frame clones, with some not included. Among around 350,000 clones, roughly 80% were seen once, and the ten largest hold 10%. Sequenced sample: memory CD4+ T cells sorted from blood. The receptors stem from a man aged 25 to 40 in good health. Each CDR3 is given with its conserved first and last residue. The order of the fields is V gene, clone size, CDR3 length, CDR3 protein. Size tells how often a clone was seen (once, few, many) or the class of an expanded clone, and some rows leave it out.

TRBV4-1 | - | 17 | CASSQDEMTRRTDTQYF
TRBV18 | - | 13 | CASSTVELETQYF
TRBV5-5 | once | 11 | CASTLEYGYTF
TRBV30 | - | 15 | CAWSPGTPGRETQYF
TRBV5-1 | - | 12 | CASSSLTYEQYF
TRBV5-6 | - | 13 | CASSLDRGNEQYF
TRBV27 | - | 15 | CASSPSGSSYNEQFF
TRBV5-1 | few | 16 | CASSLANSGSGDEQFF
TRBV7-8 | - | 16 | CASSVSALAGYYEQYF
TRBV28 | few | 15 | CASRRQGFEDQPQHF
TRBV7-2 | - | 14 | CASSRLAGVNEQYF
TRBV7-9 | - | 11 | CASSFGRGYTF
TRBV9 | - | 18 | CASSGRTSGRGNTGELFF
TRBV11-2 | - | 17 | CASSPGTSGGSYNEQFF
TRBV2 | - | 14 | CASSASGTGVGYTF
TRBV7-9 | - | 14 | CAGYDTPEGPARFF
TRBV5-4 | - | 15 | CASSLGGGRQETQYF
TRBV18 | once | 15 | CASSPVAGDNQPQHF
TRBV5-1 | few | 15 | CASSLGQGIQETQYF
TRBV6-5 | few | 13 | CASSLTGNYGYTF
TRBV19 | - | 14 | CASSNGQGSYEQYF
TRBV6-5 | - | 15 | CASSHKDRAFYEQYF
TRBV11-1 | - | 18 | CASSFSSGGRSATGELFF
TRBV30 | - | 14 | CAWSRTSSYNEQFF
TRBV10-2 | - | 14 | CASNGERNQETQYF
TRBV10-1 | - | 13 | CASSQGFQETQYF
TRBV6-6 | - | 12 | CASGTVSYEQYF
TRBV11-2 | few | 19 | CASSLLGTGAIRGSYEQYF
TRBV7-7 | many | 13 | CASSLTPWDTQYF
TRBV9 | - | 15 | CASSVSSGIGETQYF
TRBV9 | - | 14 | CASSLTEGAYGYTF
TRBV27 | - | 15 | CASSLGTMNTGELFF
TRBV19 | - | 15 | CASSSAGSTYNEQFF
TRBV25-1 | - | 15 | CASRAFRRENTEAFF
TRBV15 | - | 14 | CATSTTSGRGEQFF
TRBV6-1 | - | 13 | CASTLNSGQPQHF
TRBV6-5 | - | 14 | CASSYGGVSETQYF